What follows are 30 T cell receptor beta chains derived from one specimen sequenced in a study. MiXCR, applied by TCRdb to the 5' RACE reads, yields one record per CDR3 protein. The sample yields about 5,700 distinct CDR3 sequences, around a third seen once. Input material: naive CD4+ T cells sorted from a lymph node. Subset meaning: naive CD4+ T cells, CD4+CD45RA+CD25-. These receptors were taken from a female donor with breast cancer.

J is TRBJ1-2 and V is TRBV28; 8 bases are a match to TRBD1. Germline V gene lookup returns CDR1 MDHEN and CDR2 SYDVKM. The CDR3 covers 12 residues. With 7 bases clipped from V and 6 bases from J, the junction kept 4 bases outside the gene matches. The CDR3 DNA sequence: TGTGCCAGCACCGGACAGGGTAATGGCTACACCTTC. The encoded protein is CASTGQGNGYTF.

To note about this clonotype: Germline and junction disagree at one end, which may indicate a read error. CDR3 nucleotides: TGTACCAGCAGTTTGGGACAGGGCAGAAACAATGAGCAGTTCTTC. Translating gives CTSSLGQGRNNEQFF. The chain joins TRBV27 to TRBJ2-1; 9 bases line up with TRBD1. Germline V gene sequence: CDR1 MNHEY, CDR2 SMNVEV (reference sequence). This CDR3 has 15 residues.

The chain uses TRBV5-8 and TRBJ1-1; D perhaps matches TRBD1 (6 bases). CDR1 is SGHTS and CDR2 is YDEGEE in the germline V gene. V was cut by 0 bases and J by 2 bases, with 8 bases left in between. The CDR3 contains 14 residues. The CDR3 region has the DNA TGTGCCAGCAGCTTGGCCAGGGGCAACACTGAAGCTTTCTTT. Its translation is CASSLARGNTEAFF. The full variable domain, with the rest looked up from reference TRBV5-8 and TRBJ1-1, is EAGVTQSPTHLIKTRGQQATLRCSPISGHTSVYWYQQALGLGLQFLLWYDEGEERNRGNFPPRFSGRQFPNYSSELNVNALELEDSALYLCASSLARGNTEAFFGQGTRLTVV.

The chain couples TRBV12-2 to TRBJ2-5; TRBD2, the table's D call, lacks a check against the DNA. TRBV12-2 is given as a pseudogene. The CDR3 length is 15 residues. CDR3 coding DNA: TGTACCAGCAGCTCGCAGCCGGGAGGCTCTGAGACCCAGTACTTC. Its protein is CTSSSQPGGSETQYF.

Note on this clonotype: A read error may explain this, as a much larger clone is one base away. Here the CDR3 omits its conserved ending phenylalanine or tryptophan, so a read error is the likely source. V gene TRBV11-1 combines with J gene TRBJ2-7; D could derive from TRBD1 or TRBD2 (5 bases each). Deletions cut 5 bases from V and 5 bases from J, with 10 bases between. The CDR3 sequence is 12 residues long. Germline-derived CDR1 and CDR2 are SGHAT and FQDESV (reference sequence). This chain's CDR3 is CASSRQRDEQYL. In DNA, the CDR3 is TGTGCCAGCAGCCGACAGAGGGACGAGCAGTACCTC.

In its sample, this clonotype ranks as medium-sized (0.01 to 0.1%). This chain connects TRBV6-5 to TRBJ2-3; D not resolved. Germline V lookup: CDR1 MNHEY, CDR2 SVGAGI. V was trimmed by 5 bases and J by 0 bases, leaving 18 bases between them. The CDR3 is 17 residues long. The CDR3 reads CASSKSLDIFSTDTQYF. CDR3 DNA: TGTGCCAGCAGTAAATCCCTAGACATCTTTAGCACAGATACGCAGTATTTT.

Details on this clonotype: A much larger clone is a single base away; this may be a read error. The V call is TRBV18, the J call TRBJ1-5, with D unresolved. CDR3 length: 15 residues. CDR1 and CDR2 (germline): KGHSH, LQKENI. The CDR3 DNA reads as TGTGGCAGCTCTCTCACGGACGGGAGCAATCAGCCCCAGCATTTT. Translated: CGSSLTDGSNQPQHF.

A word on this clonotype: This may be a read error: a much more frequent sequence differs by one nucleotide. This chain links TRBV7-9 with TRBJ2-2, with D possibly TRBD2 on 6 matching bases. There are 15 residues in the CDR3. Germline CDR1 is SEHNR and CDR2 is FQNEAQ (reference sequence). CDR3 region: CAGSTGEVNTGELFF. In DNA form, the CDR3 reads TGTGCCGGCAGCACCGGGGAGGTGAACACCGGGGAGCTGTTTTTT.

To note about this clonotype: Germline and junction disagree at one end, which may indicate a read error. This chain joins TRBV29-1 and TRBJ2-1; a possible D gene is TRBD2 (6 bases). CDR1 SQVTM and CDR2 ANQGSEA come from the germline V gene. The CDR3 has 11 residues. CDR3 nucleotide sequence: TGCAGCGTTGAAGTGGTAGCGGAGCGGTTCTTC. It specifies CSVEVVAERFF.

Points on this clonotype: A much larger clonotype is one base distant, so this may be a read error. The chain employs TRBV10-3 and TRBJ1-1, with D possibly being TRBD1 (5 bases). V lost 10 bases, J lost 3 bases, and 15 bases lay in between. The CDR3 runs to 13 residues. Germline values: CDR1 ENHRY, CDR2 SYGVKD. The CDR3 loop is CATRVQTDTEAFF. CDR3 in DNA: TGTGCCACCAGAGTACAGACAGACACTGAAGCTTTCTTT.

The V and J genes are TRBV20-1 and TRBJ2-1; D gene unclear. Looked up from germline, CDR1 is DFQATT and CDR2 is SNEGSKA (reference sequence). The CDR3 is 13 amino acids. Between the trimmed V and J ends, which lost 2 bases and 1 base, there was a span of 6 bases. The CDR3, as DNA: TGCAGTGCTAGAATAGGGTCCTACAATGAGCAGTTCTTC. It encodes CSARIGSYNEQFF.

The V gene is TRBV6-1, the J gene TRBJ2-5, with 7 nucleotides matching TRBD1. This CDR3 is built from 14 residues. The trim removed 7 bases at V and 4 bases at J, leaving 9 bases unmatched. Per the germline V gene, CDR1 is MNHNS and CDR2 is SASEGT. The CDR3 reads CASIPTQGVETQYF. The CDR3 coding sequence is TGTGCCAGCATTCCTACCCAGGGGGTAGAGACCCAGTACTTC.

Regarding this clonotype: As the CDR3 is not closed by the conserved phenylalanine or tryptophan, this likely results from a read error. V usage is TRBV7-6 and J usage is TRBJ1-5; D gene unclear. CDR3 length equals 19 residues. The V end was cut by 1 base, the J end by 0 bases, with 19 bases between. CDR1 is SGHVS, CDR2 FNYEAQ, per germline. The DNA of the CDR3 is TGTGCCAGCAGCTTAGGTTGCCAACCAAGCCAGTATAGCAATCAGCCCCAGCATGTT. This translates into CASSLGCQPSQYSNQPQHV.

To note about this clonotype: A read error may be the cause here, since a much bigger clone is one base away. The rearrangement uses TRBV27 and TRBJ2-1; TRBD2 is a possible D gene (5 bases). Germline CDR1 is MNHEY and CDR2 is SMNVEV (reference sequence). The CDR3 sequence is 19 residues long. CDR3 bases: TGTGCCAGCAGTCTAGTATCCCTACGAGGGAAGAGCTCCTACAATCAGCAGTTCTTC. Amino acid sequence: CASSLVSLRGKSSYNQQFF.

The V gene is TRBV4-2, the J gene TRBJ2-1; D uncertain. CDR3 size: 15 residues. The V end was cut by 1 base, the J end by 6 bases, with 13 bases between. The V gene's germline CDR1 is LGHNA and CDR2 YNFKEQ. In DNA, the CDR3 is TGTGCCAGCAGCCAAGGAGGTCCAGGTGGCAATGAGCAGTTCTTC. Protein product: CASSQGGPGGNEQFF.

This clonotype is termed large (0.1 to 1%). This chain uses TRBV6-5 with TRBJ1-1; 10 nucleotides agree with TRBD1. The CDR3 totals 14 residues. Germline-derived CDR1 and CDR2 are MNHEY and SVGAGI. V was clipped by 4 bases and J by 2 bases; unmatched bases: 1. The CDR3 here is CASSWTGGNTEAFF. In DNA form, the CDR3 reads TGTGCCAGCAGTTGGACAGGGGGAAACACTGAAGCTTTCTTT.

This clonotype is categorized as large (0.1 to 1%). The chain is built from TRBV4-2 and TRBJ1-3; 8 positions agree with TRBD1. J lost 2 bases, V lost 3 bases, and 3 bases had no gene match. The CDR3 extends over 15 amino acids. Germline CDR1 reads LGHNA; CDR2 reads YNFKEQ. CDR3 coding DNA: TGTGCCAGCAGCCAGGAGGACAGGGCTGGAAACACCATATATTTT. Residues: CASSQEDRAGNTIYF.

This clonotype has a handful of counts. The chain links TRBV12-3 or TRBV12-4 to TRBJ1-4; D call uncertain. The CDR3 spans 14 residues. V was shortened by 5 bases and J by 0 bases, with 7 bases between the two germline ends. As DNA, the CDR3 is TGTGCCAGCAGTCTTCTTGCAACTAATGAAAAACTGTTTTTT. Protein sequence: CASSLLATNEKLFF.

This clonotype was detected only once. This sequence joins TRBV6-2 or TRBV6-3 and TRBJ2-1; TRBD2 might be the D (6 bases). V dropped 5 bases and J dropped 0 bases, with 14 bases sitting between them. Per germline, CDR1 MNHEY and CDR2 SVGEGT. CDR3 length: 16 residues. The CDR3 nucleotides read TGTGCCAGCAGTAGTCTAGCGCCGAGCTCCTACAATGAGCAGTTCTTC. This sequence encodes CASSSLAPSSYNEQFF.

The J gene is TRBJ2-5, the V gene TRBV3-1; 7 bases are shared with TRBD1. Germline trimming cut 4 bases from V and 0 bases from J; bases unmatched to any gene: 5. Looked up from germline, CDR1 is LGHDT and CDR2 is YNNKEL (reference sequence). CDR3 size: 15 residues. The CDR3: CASSRMGQYQETQYF. The CDR3, as DNA: TGTGCCAGCAGCCGGATGGGACAGTACCAAGAGACCCAGTACTTC.

In its sample, this clonotype is medium-sized. J is TRBJ2-1 and V is TRBV20-1, with 8 positions matching TRBD2. The length of the CDR3 is 16 residues. The germline CDR1 and CDR2 sequences are DFQATT and SNEGSKA (reference sequence). J lost 2 bases, V lost 6 bases, and 12 bases had no gene match. The CDR3 protein is CSAADGGGSAYNEQFF. CDR3 nucleotide sequence: TGCAGTGCCGCCGACGGGGGGGGCAGCGCCTACAATGAGCAGTTCTTC.

This clonotype was detected a few times. The chain recombines TRBV6-5 with TRBJ1-2; 7 nucleotides match TRBD1. Trimming removed 10 bases from V and 3 bases from J; junction bases left unmatched: 11. The length of the CDR3 is 14 residues. Germline CDR1 and CDR2: MNHEY and SVGAGI. The CDR3: CATSKQGRDYGYTF. As DNA, the CDR3 is TGTGCCACATCGAAACAGGGGAGAGACTATGGCTACACCTTC.

Regarding this clonotype: A read error is possible here, since a much larger clone lies one base away. Because the CDR3 is missing its conserved closing phenylalanine or tryptophan, this is likely a read error. The genes are TRBV7-2 and TRBJ2-3; no reliable D call. V lost 4 bases, J lost 2 bases, and 4 bases lay in between. CDR3 length: 12 amino acids. Looked up from germline, CDR1 is SGHTA and CDR2 is FQGNSA. The CDR3 sequence: CASSSTTDTQYS. The CDR3, as DNA: TGTGCCAGCAGCTCGACCACAGATACGCAGTATTCT.

This clonotype is classed as medium-sized. The chain employs TRBV29-1 and TRBJ1-2, with D possibly TRBD1 on 6 matching bases. Germline V gene lookup returns CDR1 SQVTM and CDR2 ANQGSEA. CDR3 size: 13 residues. V was clipped by 3 bases and J by 4 bases, with 12 bases between them. CDR3 amino acids: CSVEDGGGYGYTF. CDR3 nucleotide sequence: TGCAGCGTTGAGGATGGGGGCGGCTATGGCTACACCTTC.

This clonotype has just a few counts. This chain connects TRBV20-1 to TRBJ2-7; 10 bases are a match to TRBD1. The CDR3 totals 16 residues. The trim removed 0 bases at V and 5 bases at J, leaving 10 bases unmatched. Germline CDR1 is DFQATT and CDR2 is SNEGSKA (reference sequence). For the CDR3, the DNA is TGCAGTGCTAGAGACCCCCTGGGGGACAGGGGCGACGAGCAGTACTTC. As protein: CSARDPLGDRGDEQYF.

Only a few counts were recorded for this clonotype. This chain's CDR3 is CATRKTGGTDTQYF. The DNA of the CDR3 is TGTGCCACCAGAAAGACAGGAGGCACAGATACGCAGTATTTT. The V call is TRBV10-3, the J call TRBJ2-3; possibly TRBD1 for D (6 bases). With 10 bases removed from V and 1 base from J, the gap between germline ends came to 15 bases. The CDR3 is made up of 14 amino acids. Germline V gene sequence: CDR1 ENHRY, CDR2 SYGVKD.

Only a few counts were recorded for this clonotype. This chain connects TRBV9 to TRBJ1-2; weak D call: TRBD1 (5 bases). This CDR3 spans 14 amino acids. The germline CDR1 and CDR2 sequences are SGDLS and YYNGEE. Trimming pared 3 bases from V and 6 bases from J, leaving 15 bases between. Here the CDR3 DNA reads TGTGCCAGCAGCGAGGCGGGGGGAGCGGATGGCTACACCTTC. Translation: CASSEAGGADGYTF. The full variable domain, completed using reference TRBV9 and TRBJ1-2, is DSGVTQTPKHLITATGQRVTLRCSPRSGDLSVYWYQQSLDQGLQFLIQYYNGEERAKGNILERFSAQQFPDLHSELNLSSLELGDSALYFCASSEAGGADGYTFGSGTRLTVV.

This clonotype appeared a few times. V usage is TRBV7-2 and J usage is TRBJ1-2, with 8 bases lining up with TRBD1. Per germline, CDR1 SGHTA and CDR2 FQGNSA. The CDR3 has 15 amino acids. The junction had 9 bases not matched to a gene; V was cut back by 5 bases and J by 4 bases. CDR3 loop: CASSRRQGLAYGYTF. CDR3 in DNA: TGTGCCAGCAGCCGTAGACAGGGGCTAGCCTATGGCTACACCTTC.

Concerning this clonotype: Being one base from a much bigger clone, this may be a read error. This sequence joins TRBV5-1 and TRBJ2-3; TRBD2 might be the D (5 bases). Germline lookup yields CDR1 SGHRS and CDR2 YFSETQ. The CDR3 is 15 amino acids. The CDR3 coding sequence is TGCGCCAGCAGCTTGTTTCGGGGTTTACCAGATATGCAGTATTTT. This encodes CASSLFRGLPDMQYF.

By its share, this clonotype is medium-sized. CDR3: CASSPTGGRETQYF. CDR3 DNA sequence: TGTGCCAGCAGCCCCACGGGGGGGCGAGAGACCCAGTACTTC. This chain links TRBV11-2 with TRBJ2-5; 8 bases line up with TRBD2. Germline V gives CDR1 SGHAT, CDR2 FQNNGV. Trimming at V came to 5 bases and at J to 4 bases, leaving 6 bases not matched to a gene. The CDR3 is made up of 14 amino acids.